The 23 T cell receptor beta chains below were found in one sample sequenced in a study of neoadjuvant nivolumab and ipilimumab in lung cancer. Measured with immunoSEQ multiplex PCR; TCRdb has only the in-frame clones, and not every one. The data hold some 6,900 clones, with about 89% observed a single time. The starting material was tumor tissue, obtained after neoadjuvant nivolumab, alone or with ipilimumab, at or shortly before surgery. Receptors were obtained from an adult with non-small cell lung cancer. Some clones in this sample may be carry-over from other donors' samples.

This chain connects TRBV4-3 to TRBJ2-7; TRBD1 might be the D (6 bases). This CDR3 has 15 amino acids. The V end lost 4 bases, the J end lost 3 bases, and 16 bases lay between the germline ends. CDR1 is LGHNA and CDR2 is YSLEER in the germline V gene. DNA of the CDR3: TGCGCCAGCAGCCCAGGGGTAAGCAAGCACTACGAGCAGTACTTC. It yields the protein CASSPGVSKHYEQYF.

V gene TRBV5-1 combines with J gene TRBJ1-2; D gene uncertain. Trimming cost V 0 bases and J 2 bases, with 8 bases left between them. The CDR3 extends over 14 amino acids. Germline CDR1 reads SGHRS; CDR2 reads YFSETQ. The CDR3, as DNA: TGCGCCAGCAGCTTGGATGTCGGGAACTATGGCTACACCTTC. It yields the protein CASSLDVGNYGYTF.

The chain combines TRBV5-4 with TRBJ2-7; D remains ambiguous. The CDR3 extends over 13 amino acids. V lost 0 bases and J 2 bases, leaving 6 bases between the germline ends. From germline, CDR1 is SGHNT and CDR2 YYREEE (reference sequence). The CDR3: CASSLGVAYEQYF. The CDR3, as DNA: TGTGCCAGCAGCTTGGGGGTAGCCTACGAGCAGTACTTC.

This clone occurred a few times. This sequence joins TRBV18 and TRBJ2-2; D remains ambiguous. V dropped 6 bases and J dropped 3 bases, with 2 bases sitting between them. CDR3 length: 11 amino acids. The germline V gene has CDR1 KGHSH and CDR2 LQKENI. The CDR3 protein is CASSDTGELFF. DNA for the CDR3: TGTGCCAGCTCCGACACCGGGGAGCTGTTTTTT.

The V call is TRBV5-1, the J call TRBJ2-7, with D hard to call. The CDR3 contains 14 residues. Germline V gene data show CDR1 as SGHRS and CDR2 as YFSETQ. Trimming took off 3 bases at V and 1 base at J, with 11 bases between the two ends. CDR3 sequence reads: CASSWNLGSYEQYF. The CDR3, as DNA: TGCGCCAGCAGCTGGAATCTGGGGTCCTACGAGCAGTACTTC.

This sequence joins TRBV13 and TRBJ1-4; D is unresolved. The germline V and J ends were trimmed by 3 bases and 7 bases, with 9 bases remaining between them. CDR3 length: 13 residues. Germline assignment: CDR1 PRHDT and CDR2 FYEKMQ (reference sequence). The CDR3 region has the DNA TGTGCCAGCAGCTTCGGGGAGGGTGAAAAACTGTTTTTT. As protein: CASSFGEGEKLFF.

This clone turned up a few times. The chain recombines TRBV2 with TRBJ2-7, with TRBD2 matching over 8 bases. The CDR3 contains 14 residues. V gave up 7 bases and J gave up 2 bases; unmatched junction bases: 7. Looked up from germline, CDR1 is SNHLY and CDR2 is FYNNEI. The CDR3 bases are TGTGCCAGCAAGCTAGCGGGTGGACCCTACGAGCAGTACTTC. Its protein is CASKLAGGPYEQYF.

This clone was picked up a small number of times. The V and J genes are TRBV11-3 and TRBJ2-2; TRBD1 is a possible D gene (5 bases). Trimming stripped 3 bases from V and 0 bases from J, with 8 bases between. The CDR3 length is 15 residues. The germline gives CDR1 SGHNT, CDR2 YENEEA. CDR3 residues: CASSLDTSNTGELFF. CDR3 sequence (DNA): TGTGCCAGCAGCTTGGACACCTCGAACACCGGGGAGCTGTTTTTT.

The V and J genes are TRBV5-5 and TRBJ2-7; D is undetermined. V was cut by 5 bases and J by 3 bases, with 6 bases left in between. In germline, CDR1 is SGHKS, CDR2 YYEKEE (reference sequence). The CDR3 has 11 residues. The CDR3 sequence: CASSFLYEQYF. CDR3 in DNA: TGTGCCAGCAGTTTCCTCTACGAGCAGTACTTC. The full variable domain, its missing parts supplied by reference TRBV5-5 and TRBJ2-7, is DAGVTQSPTHLIKTRGQQVTLRCSPISGHKSVSWYQQVLGQGPQFIFQYYEKEERGRGNFPDRFSARQFPNYSSELNVNALLLGDSALYLCASSFLYEQYFGPGTRLTVT.

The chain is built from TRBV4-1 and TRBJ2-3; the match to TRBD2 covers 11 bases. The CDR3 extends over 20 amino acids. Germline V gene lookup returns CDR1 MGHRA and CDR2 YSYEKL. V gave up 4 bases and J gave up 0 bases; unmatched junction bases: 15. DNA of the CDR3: TGCGCCAGCAGCCCCTACTTAGGACTAGCGGGCGGTTATAGCACAGATACGCAGTATTTT. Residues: CASSPYLGLAGGYSTDTQYF.

The CDR3 DNA sequence: TGTGCCAGCAGCCTCCGACAGGGGTATGGCTACACCTTC. Its translation is CASSLRQGYGYTF. This sequence joins TRBV11-2 and TRBJ1-2, with 8 bases fitting TRBD1. The trim removed 5 bases at V and 5 bases at J, leaving 4 bases unmatched. Germline CDR1 and CDR2: SGHAT and FQNNGV. CDR3 size: 13 residues.

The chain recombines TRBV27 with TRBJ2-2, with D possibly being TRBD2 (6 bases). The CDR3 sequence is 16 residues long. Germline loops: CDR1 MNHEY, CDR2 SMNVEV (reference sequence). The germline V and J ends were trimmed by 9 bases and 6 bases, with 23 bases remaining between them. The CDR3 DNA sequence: TGTGCCAGACTGGGGGGAAGAATAGGAGTGCCCGGGGAGCTGTTTTTT. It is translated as CARLGGRIGVPGELFF.

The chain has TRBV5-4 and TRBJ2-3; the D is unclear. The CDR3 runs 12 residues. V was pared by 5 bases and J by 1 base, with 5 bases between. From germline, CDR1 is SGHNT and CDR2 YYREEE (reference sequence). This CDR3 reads CASSPGTDTQYF. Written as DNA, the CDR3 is TGTGCCAGCAGTCCGGGCACAGATACGCAGTATTTT. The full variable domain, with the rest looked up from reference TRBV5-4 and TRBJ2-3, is ETGVTQSPTHLIKTRGQQVTLRCSSQSGHNTVSWYQQALGQGPQFIFQYYREEENGRGNFPPRFSGLQFPNYSSELNVNALELDDSALYLCASSPGTDTQYFGPGTRLTVL.

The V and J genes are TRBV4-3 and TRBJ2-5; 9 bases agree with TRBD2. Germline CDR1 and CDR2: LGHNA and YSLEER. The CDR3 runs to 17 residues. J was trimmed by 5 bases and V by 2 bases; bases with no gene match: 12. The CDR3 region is CASSQSPLVAGEETQYF. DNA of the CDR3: TGCGCCAGCAGCCAATCCCCATTAGTAGCGGGAGAGGAGACCCAGTACTTC.

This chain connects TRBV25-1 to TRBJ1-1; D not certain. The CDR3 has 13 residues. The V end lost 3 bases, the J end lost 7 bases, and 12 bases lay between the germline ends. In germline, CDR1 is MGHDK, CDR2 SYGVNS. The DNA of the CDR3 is TGTGCCAGCAGTGAGCGTCTTGGGGTTGAAGCTTTCTTT. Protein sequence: CASSERLGVEAFF.

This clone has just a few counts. The CDR3 DNA reads as TGTGCCAGCAGCCGGGAGCTAGCGGGCCTCTCCTACAATGAGCAGTTCTTC. This translates into CASSRELAGLSYNEQFF. The chain recombines TRBV5-8 with TRBJ2-1; 8 bases map to TRBD2. V trimming: 4 bases; J trimming: 0 bases; junction bases outside the gene matches: 9. Germline V gives CDR1 SGHTS, CDR2 YDEGEE. CDR3 length: 17 residues.

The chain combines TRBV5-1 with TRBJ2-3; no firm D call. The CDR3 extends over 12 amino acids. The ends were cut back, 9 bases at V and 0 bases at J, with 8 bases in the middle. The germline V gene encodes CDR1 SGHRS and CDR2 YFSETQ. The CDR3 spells CATGVSTDTQYF. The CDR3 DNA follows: TGCGCCACTGGCGTGAGCACAGATACGCAGTATTTT.

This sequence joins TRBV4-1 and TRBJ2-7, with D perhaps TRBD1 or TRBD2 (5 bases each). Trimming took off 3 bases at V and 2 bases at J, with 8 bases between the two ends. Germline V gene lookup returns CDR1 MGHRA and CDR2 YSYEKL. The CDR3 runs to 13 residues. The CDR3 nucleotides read TGCGCCAGCAGCCAGGGGGATACCTACGAGCAGTACTTC. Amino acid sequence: CASSQGDTYEQYF.

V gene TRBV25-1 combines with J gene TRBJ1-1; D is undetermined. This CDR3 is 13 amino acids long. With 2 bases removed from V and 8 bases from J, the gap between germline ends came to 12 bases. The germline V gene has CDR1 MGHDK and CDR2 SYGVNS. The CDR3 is CASSENIPGEAFF. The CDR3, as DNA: TGTGCCAGCAGTGAAAACATCCCTGGGGAAGCTTTCTTT.

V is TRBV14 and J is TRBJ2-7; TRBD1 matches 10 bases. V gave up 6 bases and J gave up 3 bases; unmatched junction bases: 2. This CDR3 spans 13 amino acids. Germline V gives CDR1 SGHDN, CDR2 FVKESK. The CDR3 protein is CASRWTGGYEQYF. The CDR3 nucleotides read TGTGCCAGCAGATGGACAGGGGGCTACGAGCAGTACTTC. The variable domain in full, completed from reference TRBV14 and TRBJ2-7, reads EAGVTQFPSHSVIEKGQTVTLRCDPISGHDNLYWYRRVMGKEIKFLLHFVKESKQDESGMPNNRFLAERTGGTYSTLKVQPAELEDSGVYFCASRWTGGYEQYFGPGTRLTVT.

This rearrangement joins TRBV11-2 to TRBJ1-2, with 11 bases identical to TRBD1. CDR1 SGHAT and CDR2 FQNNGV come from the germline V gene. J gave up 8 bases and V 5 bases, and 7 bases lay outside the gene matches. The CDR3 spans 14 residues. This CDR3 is CASSRGTGGFGYTF. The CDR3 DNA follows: TGTGCCAGCAGCCGAGGGACAGGGGGGTTCGGCTACACCTTC. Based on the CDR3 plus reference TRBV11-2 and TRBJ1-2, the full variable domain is EAGVAQSPRYKIIEKRQSVAFWCNPISGHATLYWYQQILGQGPKLLIQFQNNGVVDDSQLPKDRFSAERLKGVDSTLKIQPAKLEDSAVYLCASSRGTGGFGYTFGSGTRLTVV.

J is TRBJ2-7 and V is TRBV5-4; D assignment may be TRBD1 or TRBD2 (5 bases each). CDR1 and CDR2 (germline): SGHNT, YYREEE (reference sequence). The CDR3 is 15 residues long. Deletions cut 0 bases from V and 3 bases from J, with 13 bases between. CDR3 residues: CASSLGGDRNYEQYF. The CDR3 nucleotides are TGTGCCAGCAGCTTGGGAGGGGACCGAAACTACGAGCAGTACTTC.

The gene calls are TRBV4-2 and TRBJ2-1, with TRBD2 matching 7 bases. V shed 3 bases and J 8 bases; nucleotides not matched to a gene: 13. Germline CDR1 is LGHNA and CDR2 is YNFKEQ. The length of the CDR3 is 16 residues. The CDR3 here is CASSHSSSGLGHEQFF. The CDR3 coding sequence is TGTGCCAGCAGCCATTCATCTAGCGGCTTGGGGCATGAGCAGTTCTTC.